One TCR beta chain is described in this entry. This entry is derived from a study of human T cells and chemical hapten exposure. V was pared by 4 bases and J by 10 bases, with 14 bases between. CDR1 is SQVTM and CDR2 is ANQGSEA in the germline V gene. The CDR3 has 12 residues. MiXCR, run by TCRdb on the RACE reads, gives a single entry per CDR3 protein. The table lists roughly 52,000 distinct CDR3 sequences, more than 9% of them singletons. Time point described: patch test 2, 6 weeks after DPC sensitization. Described treatment: therapeutic diphenylcyclopropenone sensitization with weekly scalp DPC. This chain links TRBV29-1 with TRBJ2-1; no clear D. Sequencing used whole blood, obtained in connection with sensitization to the hapten diphenylcyclopropenone (DPC). This TCR came from a woman aged 50 to 60 with alopecia areata. Some clones in this sample may be carry-over from other donors' samples. CDR3 sequence reads: CSVGAAGVEQFF. The DNA of the CDR3 is TGCAGCGTTGGAGCAGCCGGTGTGGAGCAGTTCTTC.